A selection of T cell receptor beta chains follows, all from one sample in a study of blood T cell repertoires in COVID-19. Generated by immunoSEQ multiplex PCR, the TCRdb table keeps only in-frame clones and is missing some. The sample has some 290,000 clones, 81% seen once; the top ten hold around 2.9%. Source material: peripheral blood. The origin of the receptors is a woman aged 60 to 75 with active or convalescent COVID-19. Each CDR3 is given with its conserved first and last residue. The order of the fields is D gene, V gene, clone size, J gene, CDR3 protein, CDR3 DNA. D genes are given only for firm matches. Clone size is stated in some rows and not others, as once, few, many or a class when expanded.

d_gene: TRBD1
v_gene: TRBV19
abundance: NA
j_gene: TRBJ2-2
CDR3aa: CASSERDRYVLGNTGELFF
CDR3nt: TGTGCCAGTAGTGAGAGGGACAGATACGTGTTGGGGAACACCGGGGAGCTGTTTTTT

d_gene: TRBD2
v_gene: TRBV5-4
abundance: NA
j_gene: TRBJ2-3
CDR3aa: CASSLELAGLAQYF
CDR3nt: TGTGCCAGCAGCTTGGAACTAGCGGGGCTAGCGCAGTATTTT

d_gene: NA
v_gene: TRBV27
abundance: NA
j_gene: TRBJ1-2
CDR3aa: CASSPSTGNSNYGYTF
CDR3nt: TGTGCCAGCAGTCCATCGACAGGAAACTCTAACTATGGCTACACCTTC

d_gene: NA
v_gene: TRBV11-2
abundance: NA
j_gene: TRBJ2-7
CDR3aa: CASSSPSRSADYEQYF
CDR3nt: TGTGCCAGCAGTTCCCCTAGCCGGTCCGCGGACTACGAGCAGTACTTC

d_gene: NA
v_gene: TRBV10-3
abundance: NA
j_gene: TRBJ2-7
CDR3aa: CAISESTEVSYEQYF
CDR3nt: TGTGCCATCAGTGAGTCGACAGAAGTTTCCTACGAGCAGTACTTC

d_gene: NA
v_gene: TRBV5-8
abundance: NA
j_gene: TRBJ1-3
CDR3aa: CASSYRAGAGNTIYF
CDR3nt: TGTGCCAGCAGCTACAGGGCTGGGGCTGGAAACACCATATATTTT

d_gene: TRBD1
v_gene: TRBV27
abundance: once
j_gene: TRBJ2-3
CDR3aa: CASMRTGGPVDTDTQYF
CDR3nt: TGTGCCAGCATGCGGACAGGGGGCCCAGTAGACACAGATACGCAGTATTTT

d_gene: NA
v_gene: TRBV3-1/TRBV3-2
abundance: few
j_gene: TRBJ2-3
CDR3aa: CASSQAESTRQTPQYF
CDR3nt: TGTGCCAGCAGCCAAGCGGAGTCCACTCGGCAAACTCCGCAGTATTTT

d_gene: TRBD1
v_gene: TRBV2
abundance: once
j_gene: TRBJ2-7
CDR3aa: CASSDPLGQESSYEQYF
CDR3nt: TGTGCCAGCAGTGATCCCTTGGGACAGGAGAGCTCCTACGAGCAGTACTTC

d_gene: NA
v_gene: TRBV29-1
abundance: NA
j_gene: TRBJ2-3
CDR3aa: CSVDPGDTQYF
CDR3nt: TGCAGCGTTGACCCGGGGGATACGCAGTATTTT

d_gene: TRBD1
v_gene: TRBV2
abundance: NA
j_gene: TRBJ2-1
CDR3aa: CASSQDRGENEQFF
CDR3nt: TGTGCCAGCAGCCAGGACAGGGGTGAGAATGAGCAGTTCTTC

d_gene: NA
v_gene: TRBV11-3
abundance: NA
j_gene: TRBJ2-1
CDR3aa: CASSLSGYNEQFF
CDR3nt: TGTGCCAGCAGCTTATCAGGTTACAATGAGCAGTTCTTC

d_gene: TRBD2
v_gene: TRBV7-8
abundance: NA
j_gene: TRBJ2-2
CDR3aa: CASSMSRLAGTAGELFF
CDR3nt: TGTGCCAGCAGCATGAGTCGTCTAGCGGGGACGGCCGGGGAGCTGTTTTTT

d_gene: NA
v_gene: TRBV29-1
abundance: NA
j_gene: TRBJ1-1
CDR3aa: CSVARQNTEAFF
CDR3nt: TGCAGCGTTGCCCGACAGAACACTGAAGCTTTCTTT

d_gene: NA
v_gene: TRBV6-4
abundance: NA
j_gene: TRBJ1-1
CDR3aa: CASSHRANTEAFF
CDR3nt: TGTGCCAGCAGTCACAGGGCTAACACTGAAGCTTTCTTT